This entry lists 24 T cell receptor beta chains sequenced from one sample in a study of beta chain features in type 1 diabetes. Expressed TCRB transcripts got sequenced, as all isolated RNA was reverse transcribed. Sequenced by immunoSEQ multiplex PCR; TCRdb stores in-frame clones only, minus some. The sample includes hundreds of thousands of clones, about 29% of them seen just once. The sequencing sample was made of naive CD4+ T cells from blood. These receptors came from a man between 18 and 29 years old in good health.

The gene calls are TRBV25-1 and TRBJ2-2; 7 bases fit TRBD1. V lost 7 bases and J lost 3; bases outside the gene matches: 5. Germline assignment: CDR1 MGHDK and CDR2 SYGVNS. The length of the CDR3 is 14 residues. The chain's CDR3 is CASTSGTDTGELFF. The CDR3 DNA reads as TGTGCCAGCACCTCCGGGACAGACACCGGGGAGCTGTTTTTT.

This clone was seen a single time. The rearrangement uses TRBV9 and TRBJ2-2, with D maybe TRBD1 (6 bases). Germline CDR1 reads SGDLS; CDR2 reads YYNGEE. The CDR3 has 14 residues. V gave up 0 bases and J gave up 8 bases, with 11 bases separating them. The CDR3 DNA reads TGTGCCAGCAGCGTAGGACAGGTAACGGGGGAGCTGTTTTTT. Encoded protein: CASSVGQVTGELFF.

CDR3 DNA sequence: TGTGCCAGCAGTGAATATCACAGCGTCTCTGGGGCCAACGTCCTGACTTTC. This encodes CASSEYHSVSGANVLTF. This chain connects TRBV25-1 to TRBJ2-6; D unresolved. CDR3 size: 17 residues. CDR1 and CDR2 from the germline V gene are MGHDK and SYGVNS. The V gene lost 0 bases and the J gene lost 0 bases, with 9 bases spanning the gap.

The J gene is TRBJ2-2, the V gene TRBV29-1; no definite D call. The CDR3 has 11 residues. Germline CDR1 and CDR2: SQVTM and ANQGSEA. V dropped 4 bases and J dropped 7 bases, with 7 bases sitting between them. CDR3 in DNA: TGCAGCGTTGCCCTCTACGGGGAGCTGTTTTTT. This translates into CSVALYGELFF.

A single count supports this clone. This chain uses TRBV28 with TRBJ2-5; 7 bases agree with TRBD1. CDR1 is MDHEN, CDR2 SYDVKM, per germline. V lost 4 bases and J lost 4; bases outside the gene matches: 3. CDR3 length: 13 amino acids. CDR3 protein: CASSSTGAETQYF. As DNA, the CDR3 is TGTGCCAGCAGTTCCACAGGGGCAGAGACCCAGTACTTC.

The chain couples TRBV30 to TRBJ2-7; TRBD2 agrees at 9 bases. This CDR3 is built from 15 residues. CDR1 is GTSNPN and CDR2 is SVGIG in the germline V gene (reference sequence). The trim removed 0 bases at V and 2 bases at J, leaving 5 bases unmatched. The CDR3 is CAWSVQRGDTYEQYF. CDR3 in DNA: TGTGCCTGGAGTGTACAGCGGGGGGACACCTACGAGCAGTACTTC.

This sequence joins TRBV28 and TRBJ2-1; TRBD2 matches 9 bases. The trim removed 4 bases at V and 9 bases at J, leaving 13 bases unmatched. Germline lookup yields CDR1 MDHEN and CDR2 SYDVKM. The CDR3 spans 16 residues. The CDR3 reads CASSSSGTSKVGEQFF. CDR3 coding DNA: TGTGCCAGCAGTTCCTCCGGGACTAGCAAGGTCGGTGAGCAGTTCTTC.

The J gene is TRBJ2-1, the V gene TRBV29-1; 7 bases line up with TRBD1. Looked up from germline, CDR1 is SQVTM and CDR2 is ANQGSEA. CDR3 length: 15 amino acids. Losses at the gene ends were 5 bases for V and 5 bases for J; bases not matched to a gene: 12. In DNA, the CDR3 is TGCAGCGTTCCTGCCGGGACAGCGCCCCACAATGAGCAGTTCTTC. Amino acid sequence: CSVPAGTAPHNEQFF.

This clone was detected many times. The chain combines TRBV7-9 with TRBJ2-4, with 8 bases matching TRBD1. The CDR3 totals 13 residues. Trimming at V came to 5 bases and at J to 8 bases, leaving 5 bases not matched to a gene. Germline CDR1 and CDR2: SEHNR and FQNEAQ (reference sequence). The CDR3 sequence: CASSPQGVHIQYF. The CDR3 coding sequence is TGTGCCAGCAGCCCACAGGGGGTACACATTCAGTACTTC.

The genes are TRBV5-4 and TRBJ2-1, with D possibly matching TRBD2 (5 bases). Germline lookup yields CDR1 SGHNT and CDR2 YYREEE (reference sequence). The CDR3 runs 12 residues. Trimming cost V 5 bases and J 9 bases, with 12 bases left between them. The CDR3 spells CASSKARGEQFF. The DNA of the CDR3 is TGTGCCAGCAGTAAGGCCCGGGGTGAGCAGTTCTTC.

This clone was seen a few times. The chain is built from TRBV30 and TRBJ2-7; the match to TRBD2 covers 7 bases. V shed 4 bases and J 3 bases; nucleotides not matched to a gene: 3. CDR3 length: 12 residues. The germline gives CDR1 GTSNPN, CDR2 SVGIG (reference sequence). The CDR3 region has the DNA TGTGCCTGGAATAGCGGGCACTACGAGCAGTACTTC. Translated, it gives CAWNSGHYEQYF.

The V and J genes are TRBV9 and TRBJ2-2; unclear D gene. The CDR3 sequence is 15 residues long. Trimming removed 0 bases at V and 4 bases at J, with 10 bases between. CDR1 is SGDLS and CDR2 is YYNGEE in the germline V gene. The CDR3 nucleotides are TGTGCCAGCAGCGTAGAGGTCTTTTTCACCGGGGAGCTGTTTTTT. This translates into CASSVEVFFTGELFF.

The chain employs TRBV29-1 and TRBJ2-5, with D possibly matching TRBD2 (6 bases). V lost 7 bases to trimming and J lost 4 bases, with 16 bases between them. Germline assignment: CDR1 SQVTM and CDR2 ANQGSEA. The CDR3 consists of 13 residues. The chain's CDR3 is CSGGPSGAETQYF. Here the CDR3 DNA reads TGCAGCGGCGGACCTTCGGGAGCAGAGACCCAGTACTTC.

There are a few counts of this clone. V gene TRBV30 combines with J gene TRBJ2-7; D is perhaps TRBD2 (5 bases). There are 11 residues in the CDR3. The V and J ends lost 0 bases and 8 bases respectively, with 8 bases between them. CDR1 is GTSNPN, CDR2 SVGIG, per germline (reference sequence). The DNA for the CDR3 is TGTGCCTGGAGTGTACGGGATAAGCAGTACTTC. It yields the protein CAWSVRDKQYF.

This clone was found a few times. The rearrangement joins TRBV7-2 to TRBJ2-7; 7 bases match TRBD2. The junction had 14 bases not matched to a gene; V was cut back by 4 bases and J by 2 bases. In germline, CDR1 is SGHTA, CDR2 FQGNSA. The CDR3 is 17 residues long. The CDR3: CASSSRASAGITYEQYF. DNA of the CDR3: TGTGCCAGCAGCTCCAGGGCCTCAGCGGGAATTACCTACGAGCAGTACTTC. The whole variable domain, filled in from reference TRBV7-2 and TRBJ2-7, reads GAGVSQSPSNKVTEKGKDVELRCDPISGHTALYWYRQSLGQGLEFLIYFQGNSAPDKSGLPSDRFSAERTGGSVSTLTIQRTQQEDSAVYLCASSSRASAGITYEQYFGPGTRLTVT.

The rearrangement joins TRBV30 to TRBJ1-2, with a tentative D call TRBD1 (5 bases). Trimming removed 0 bases at V and 4 bases at J, with 12 bases between. This CDR3 is 14 amino acids long. In germline, CDR1 is GTSNPN, CDR2 SVGIG (reference sequence). CDR3 nucleotides: TGTGCCTGGAGTGTAGGTTGGGGGACCTATGGCTACACCTTC. This codes for CAWSVGWGTYGYTF.

This sequence joins TRBV30 and TRBJ2-7, with D perhaps matching TRBD2 (5 bases). The V gene lost 3 bases and the J gene lost 4 bases, with 13 bases spanning the gap. The CDR3 is 13 residues long. Germline loops: CDR1 GTSNPN, CDR2 SVGIG (reference sequence). This CDR3 reads CAWSKRSFYEQYF. The DNA of the CDR3 is TGTGCCTGGAGCAAGCGGTCCTTTTACGAGCAGTACTTC.

V gene TRBV11-2 combines with J gene TRBJ2-1, with a possible D match to TRBD2 (6 bases). V dropped 2 bases and J dropped 0 bases, with 17 bases sitting between them. The CDR3 runs to 18 residues. Germline CDR1 and CDR2: SGHAT and FQNNGV. The CDR3 sequence is CASSLRRARRSSYNEQFF. DNA for the CDR3: TGTGCCAGCAGCTTAAGGAGGGCTAGACGGAGCTCCTACAATGAGCAGTTCTTC.

V gene TRBV19 combines with J gene TRBJ2-7; D uncertain. V was trimmed by 5 bases and J by 3 bases, leaving 8 bases between them. Germline CDR1 LNHDA, CDR2 SQIVND (reference sequence). The CDR3 length is 12 residues. The CDR3 DNA reads TGTGCCAGTAGTGGGTACAGCTACGAGCAGTACTTC. Translating it yields CASSGYSYEQYF.

This clone was detected only a few times. The same CDR3 arises from other DNA sequences in this sample as well. The rearrangement joins TRBV7-2 to TRBJ1-2; no clear D gene. The CDR3 loop spans 13 amino acids. Germline values: CDR1 SGHTA, CDR2 FQGNSA. Trimming left V 0 bases short and J 4 bases short, with 6 bases between. In DNA, the CDR3 is TGTGCCAGCAGCTTAGCAGGTGGCTATGGCTACACCTTC. Translation gives CASSLAGGYGYTF.

The V gene is TRBV9, the J gene TRBJ2-3; D unclear. The CDR3 contains 14 residues. Germline CDR1 is SGDLS and CDR2 is YYNGEE. V was shortened by 0 bases and J by 2 bases, with 7 bases between the two germline ends. This CDR3 is CASSVAKITDTQYF. The CDR3 DNA is TGTGCCAGCAGCGTAGCTAAGATCACAGATACGCAGTATTTT.

This clone was counted between two and nine times. The chain links TRBV4-3 to TRBJ2-2; TRBD1 matches at 7 bases. This CDR3 has 16 amino acids. J lost 1 base, V lost 0 bases, and 2 bases had no gene match. Germline CDR1 reads LGHNA; CDR2 reads YSLEER. CDR3 nucleotides: TGCGCCAGCAGCCAAGAAGGGGGCTGGAACACCGGGGAGCTGTTTTTT. It codes for CASSQEGGWNTGELFF.

The table lists this clone with a few counts. The chain carries TRBV7-3 and TRBJ2-1; perhaps D is TRBD1 or TRBD2 (5 bases each). The CDR3 covers 15 residues. CDR1 SGHTA and CDR2 FQGTGA come from the germline V gene. V shed 6 bases and J shed 2 bases, with 14 bases lying between them. The CDR3 DNA reads TGTGCCAGCAGTTACGGGACGGCCGCCTACAATGAGCAGTTCTTC. Protein product: CASSYGTAAYNEQFF.

This clone was found a few times. In the same sample, other DNA sequences code for this CDR3. This chain joins TRBV30 and TRBJ1-5; D unresolved. The CDR3 loop spans 13 amino acids. V dropped 0 bases and J dropped 4 bases, with 7 bases sitting between them. CDR1 is GTSNPN and CDR2 is SVGIG in the germline V gene (reference sequence). This CDR3 reads CAWSVGENQPQHF. In DNA, the CDR3 is TGTGCCTGGAGTGTAGGAGAGAATCAGCCCCAGCATTTT.